This TCR beta chain was captured by sequencing in a study of blood T cell repertoires in COVID-19. Generated by immunoSEQ multiplex PCR, the TCRdb table keeps only in-frame clones and is missing some. The top ten hold about 1.6% of the sample, which has about 180,000 clones, approximately 90% seen once. V trimming: 5 bases; J trimming: 4 bases; junction bases outside the gene matches: 15. CDR3 length equals 17 residues. Germline assignment: CDR1 LNHDA and CDR2 SQIVND (reference sequence). The V gene is TRBV19, the J gene TRBJ2-5, with 8 positions matching TRBD2. The sample comprised peripheral blood. The receptor was derived from a woman in her fifties or sixties with acute or convalescent COVID-19. CDR3 residues: CASSPPQGSGVGETQYF. The CDR3 DNA is TGTGCCAGTAGTCCGCCCCAGGGTAGCGGGGTGGGAGAGACCCAGTACTTC.